The 10 T cell receptor beta chains below were found in one sample sequenced in a study of blood T cell repertoires in COVID-19 (dated by TCRdb to the early 2020s). Library prep was done by the immunoSEQ multiplex PCR assay. TCRdb took this table from immuneACCESS and kept in-frame rearrangements with V and J called. Such tables lack part of the clones; where checked against another copy, unresolved V genes explain under half of the gap, and the rest is unexplained. In this sample the table shows 90,000 to 100,000 clones, roughly 80% of which occur a single time. The ten largest clones represent about 10% of the sample. Sequenced material: peripheral blood. Receptor source: a woman older than 75 with acute or convalescent COVID-19.

The CDR3 protein is CASSLGTFQLGYGYTF. The DNA of the CDR3 is TGCGCCAGCAGCTTAGGGACTTTTCAGCTAGGCTATGGCTACACCTTC. The chain uses TRBV5-1 and TRBJ1-2, with a possible D match to TRBD1 (5 bases). CDR1 is SGHRS and CDR2 is YFSETQ in the germline V gene. The CDR3 runs 16 residues. V was clipped by 2 bases and J by 4 bases, with 18 bases between them.

The V and J genes are TRBV5-4 and TRBJ2-1, with a weak D call TRBD1 (5 bases). The V gene's germline CDR1 is SGHNT and CDR2 YYREEE (reference sequence). V was trimmed by 3 bases and J by 9 bases, leaving 19 bases between them. The CDR3 is 15 residues long. In DNA, the CDR3 is TGTGCCAGCAGCTCCCCGACCCTTCAAAGGGGTGAGCAGTTCTTC. This codes for CASSSPTLQRGEQFF.

This chain links TRBV5-4 with TRBJ2-2, with 7 bases aligning to TRBD1. J gave up 2 bases and V 4 bases, and 5 bases lay outside the gene matches. Germline V gives CDR1 SGHNT, CDR2 YYREEE (reference sequence). This CDR3 region has 15 residues. The CDR3 reads CASSTGTANTGELFF. The CDR3 DNA reads as TGTGCCAGCAGCACTGGGACAGCTAACACCGGGGAGCTGTTTTTT.

This chain links TRBV19 with TRBJ1-5; TRBD1 is a possible D gene (6 bases). V lost 11 bases and J lost 3, with 17 bases in between. Germline V gene lookup returns CDR1 LNHDA and CDR2 SQIVND (reference sequence). CDR3 length: 14 residues. The CDR3 sequence is CAGGGGGINQPQHF. The CDR3 DNA is TGTGCCGGTGGGGGAGGGGGGATCAATCAGCCCCAGCATTTT.

The chain couples TRBV6-5 to TRBJ1-2; perhaps TRBD1 as D (6 bases). This CDR3 spans 13 amino acids. Trimming removed 8 bases at V and 4 bases at J, with 14 bases between. Germline CDR1 and CDR2: MNHEY and SVGAGI. CDR3 region: CASVEQGGYGYTF. DNA for the CDR3: TGTGCCAGCGTCGAACAGGGCGGCTATGGCTACACCTTC.

The chain has TRBV28 and TRBJ2-3, with TRBD2 matching over 7 bases. Germline V lookup: CDR1 MDHEN, CDR2 SYDVKM. The V gene end was trimmed by 5 bases and the J gene end by 6 bases; junction bases not matched to a gene: 8. The length of the CDR3 is 14 residues. This chain's CDR3 is CASSVGLAADTQYF. CDR3 in DNA: TGTGCCAGCAGTGTAGGCCTAGCGGCCGATACGCAGTATTTT.

The chain combines TRBV30 with TRBJ2-1; no reliable D call. V was trimmed by 2 bases and J by 10 bases, leaving 9 bases between them. Germline V gene lookup returns CDR1 GTSNPN and CDR2 SVGIG (reference sequence). CDR3 length: 11 residues. CDR3 nucleotides: TGTGCCTGGAGTCCCACGCGGGAGCAGTTCTTC. It codes for CAWSPTREQFF.

V and J are TRBV18 and TRBJ1-1; D is unresolved. CDR3 size: 13 residues. CDR1 is KGHSH, CDR2 LQKENI, per germline. Trimming shortened V by 6 bases and J by 1 base, and 9 bases separated the two germline ends. This CDR3 is CASSLGSNTEAFF. The CDR3 coding sequence is TGTGCCAGCTCCTTGGGCTCGAACACTGAAGCTTTCTTT. The variable domain in full, with the rest retrieved from reference TRBV18 and TRBJ1-1, is NAGVMQNPRHLVRRRGQEARLRCSPMKGHSHVYWYRQLPEEGLKFMVYLQKENIIDESGMPKERFSAEFPKEGPSILRIQQVVRGDSAAYFCASSLGSNTEAFFGQGTRLTVV.

The J gene is TRBJ2-2, the V gene TRBV5-1; 14 bases match TRBD2. V was pared by 4 bases and J by 5 bases, with 10 bases of the junction left unmatched. Germline CDR1 reads SGHRS; CDR2 reads YFSETQ. The length of the CDR3 is 18 residues. Here the CDR3 reads CASSPGTSGGPRTGELFF. The DNA for the CDR3 is TGCGCCAGCAGCCCGGGGACTAGCGGGGGCCCGAGGACCGGGGAGCTGTTTTTT.

This chain connects TRBV5-4 to TRBJ1-1, with D possibly matching TRBD1 (5 bases). Germline lookup yields CDR1 SGHNT and CDR2 YYREEE (reference sequence). V dropped 2 bases and J dropped 3 bases, with 11 bases sitting between them. This CDR3 region has 14 residues. The CDR3 DNA sequence: TGTGCCAGCAGCTTAGTGGGGGGGGACACTGAAGCTTTCTTT. As protein: CASSLVGGDTEAFF.